Sequencing of this T cell receptor beta chain was carried out in a study of blood T cell repertoires in COVID-19. As for the study in general: Researchers got acute and convalescent COVID-19 samples from the United States, Italy and Spain.

Deletions cut 1 base from V and 11 bases from J, with 18 bases between. The germline gives CDR1 LGHDT, CDR2 YNNKEL (reference sequence). The CDR3 extends over 15 amino acids. In the authors' workflow: Reference gene primer amplification gave estimated nucleated cell counts. TCRdb's table, derived via immunoSEQ multiplex PCR, lists solely in-frame clones and lacks some. That table furnishes V, J and clone size, whereas the DNA furnished D and trimming. Of 150,000 or so clones in the sample, more than 75% were seen once. The chain has TRBV3-1 (or the pseudogene TRBV3-2) and TRBJ2-1; D may be TRBD2 (6 bases). The sequence derives from a woman aged 30 to 39 with acute COVID-19. What was sequenced was PBMCs or T cells enriched from blood (not recorded which). CDR3: CASSQGRARNRQQFF. As DNA, the CDR3 is TGTGCCAGCAGCCAAGGGAGGGCTAGGAACCGACAGCAGTTCTTC.